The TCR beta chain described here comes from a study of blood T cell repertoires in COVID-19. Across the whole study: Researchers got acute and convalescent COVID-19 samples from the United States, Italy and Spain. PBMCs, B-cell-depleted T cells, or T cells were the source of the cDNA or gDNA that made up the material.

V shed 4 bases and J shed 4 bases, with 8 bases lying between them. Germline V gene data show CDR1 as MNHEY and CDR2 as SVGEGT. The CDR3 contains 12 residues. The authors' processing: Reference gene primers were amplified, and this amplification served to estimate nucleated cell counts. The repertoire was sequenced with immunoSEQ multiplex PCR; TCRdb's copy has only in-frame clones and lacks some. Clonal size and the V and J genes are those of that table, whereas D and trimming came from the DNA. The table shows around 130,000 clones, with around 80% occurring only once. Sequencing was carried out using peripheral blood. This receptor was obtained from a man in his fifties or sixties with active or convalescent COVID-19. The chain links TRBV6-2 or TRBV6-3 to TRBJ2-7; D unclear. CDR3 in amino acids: CASSFLTYEQYF. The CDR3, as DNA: TGTGCCAGCAGTTTCCTTACTTACGAGCAGTACTTC.